The 2 T cell receptor beta chains in this list originate from one sample, sequenced in a study of blood T cell repertoires in COVID-19. This table comes from immunoSEQ multiplex PCR, and its TCRdb copy is limited to in-frame clones, with some not included. Among about 110,000 clones listed, roughly 84% were seen once. Sequenced material: peripheral blood. The receptors come from a woman of 80 years or more with active or convalescent COVID-19.

The V and J genes are TRBV15 and TRBJ2-5; 7 bases map to TRBD1. Germline V gives CDR1 LNHNV, CDR2 YYDKDF (reference sequence). The CDR3 is made up of 15 amino acids. V gave up 5 bases and J gave up 2 bases; unmatched junction bases: 8. The CDR3 bases are TGTGCCACCAGCGTAGGGGGACAGAGACAAGAGACCCAGTACTTC. Its translation is CATSVGGQRQETQYF.

The chain joins TRBV2 to TRBJ2-7; a possible D gene is TRBD1 (5 bases). Trimming left V 6 bases short and J 4 bases short, with 16 bases between. Germline-derived CDR1 and CDR2 are SNHLY and FYNNEI. The length of the CDR3 is 14 residues. The DNA of the CDR3 is TGTGCCAGCAGGACAGAGCCTAGGGAATACGAGCAGTACTTC. Protein product: CASRTEPREYEQYF.